One T cell receptor (beta chain) is described in this entry. Its target is not known. This specimen comes from a study of beta chain features in type 1 diabetes. Study-level points and caveats: There was a moderate but significant shortening of TCRB CDR3s in all four CD4+ subsets of Type 1 diabetes patients. TCRB repertoires of naive, central memory and Treg cells appeared more similar among patients than among healthy donors. Shorter templates may be favored by PCR, equally so in patients and controls. High TCR expression in some cells could lead to their over-representation in cDNA sequencing.

With 4 bases removed from V and 5 bases from J, the gap between germline ends came to 8 bases. Germline CDR1 and CDR2: ENHRY and SYGVKD. CDR3 length equals 13 residues. The sequenced template was cDNA made from the entire isolated RNA. Naive, central memory and regulatory T cell samples yielded around 3.6 million reads on average. Profiling relied on immunoSEQ multiplex PCR, and the TCRdb table lists in-frame clones only, not all of them. Among 250,000 to 300,000 clones listed, about 24% were seen once. Specimen: naive CD4+ T cells from blood. This clonotype originated in a young woman with type 1 diabetes. The chain uses TRBV10-3 and TRBJ1-4; weak D call: TRBD1 (5 bases). CDR3 region: CAISGQTNEKLFF. CDR3 nucleotides: TGTGCCATCAGTGGACAGACGAATGAAAAACTGTTTTTT.